This T cell receptor (beta chain) was sequenced for a study of cytomegalovirus exposure and HLA in healthy donors. Study overall: The study placed about 86% of its 398 genotyped donors in the Caucasian-associated ancestry cluster. Study results and limitations: CMV serostatus was the only recorded immune exposure for donors.

In the case of this clone: No antigen is known for it.

The V and J ends lost 2 bases and 6 bases respectively, with 13 bases between them. Germline V CDR1 and CDR2: SGDLS, YYNGEE. CDR3 size: 14 residues. PCR employed 60 Vbeta and 13 Jbeta primers. TCRdb's table, derived via immunoSEQ multiplex PCR, lists solely in-frame clones and lacks some. The sample gives around 130,000 clones, roughly 80% of which show up once; around 1.4% is in the top ten. This chain links TRBV9 with TRBJ2-3; the D gene is possibly TRBD2 (6 bases). The sample was PBMCs. The receptor's source is a woman between 18 and 29 years old in good health and CMV-seronegative. The CDR3 nucleotides read TGTGCCAGCAGCGTCGGGGGATCCTCGGATACGCAGTATTTT. The encoded protein is CASSVGGSSDTQYF.